Listed below are T cell receptor beta chains from one sample, sequenced in a study of blood T cell repertoires in COVID-19. The assay was immunoSEQ multiplex PCR, and TCRdb's table has in-frame clones only and misses some. The sample comprises 45,000 to 55,000 clones, 55% to 70% of which are singletons, and about 9.1% rests with the top ten. Input material: peripheral blood. The receptor source for this set is a woman aged 70-85 years with acute or convalescent COVID-19. Both conserved end residues are trimmed from each CDR3. The order of the fields is J gene, clone size, V gene, CDR3 protein. Clone size is not always given. Where it is, it says once, few, many or a class for expanded clones.

>TRBJ2-5|.|TRBV3-1/TRBV3-2
ASSLDRGYQETQY
>TRBJ2-5|.|TRBV5-1
ASSPRLAEETQY
>TRBJ2-5|.|TRBV20-1
SASDLGQGSGETQY
>TRBJ2-3|.|TRBV7-9
ASSWAGTGGTDTQY
>TRBJ2-5|once|TRBV5-4
ASSRWTGGLLGLEETQY
>TRBJ1-5|.|TRBV2
ASSERVSVQPQH
>TRBJ2-7|.|TRBV16
ASSQQGALKNEQY
>TRBJ2-7|.|TRBV28
ASSLDRFNEQY
>TRBJ2-7|.|TRBV2
ASSDGGQGYYEQY
>TRBJ1-1|.|TRBV12-3/TRBV12-4
ASSFSLTEAF
>TRBJ2-5|.|TRBV15
ATSSRTGGVETQY
>TRBJ2-5|.|TRBV29-1
SVEAGGETQY
>TRBJ2-1|.|TRBV20-1
SASRLQNEQF
>TRBJ1-2|.|TRBV18
ASSSGRDYGYT
>TRBJ2-3|.|TRBV7-9
ASSFPGLPSTDTQY
>TRBJ2-2|few|TRBV27
ASSFNRGSGELF
>TRBJ2-7|few|TRBV6-5
ASSRDRGSHEQY
>TRBJ2-3|.|TRBV7-2
ASSFLPITSADTQY
>TRBJ1-2|.|TRBV14
ASSQDRPRANYGYT
>TRBJ1-6|once|TRBV10-1
ASSESGVSPLH
>TRBJ1-5|.|TRBV11-2
ASSFFRDRRNQPQH
>TRBJ2-7|once|TRBV6-1
ASSEAPGGSYEQY
>TRBJ1-2|.|TRBV15
ATSRETANYGYT
>TRBJ2-1|.|TRBV28
ASSFLAGASYNEQF
>TRBJ1-6|.|TRBV4-1
ASSQVQRFYNSPLH
>TRBJ2-4|.|TRBV5-8
ASSFTSGSPKNIQY
>TRBJ2-3|once|TRBV2
ASSEGTGSTDTQY
>TRBJ2-1|.|TRBV12-3/TRBV12-4
ASSSRGHNEQF
>TRBJ2-7|.|TRBV5-1
ASSPDPLAGGPQY
>TRBJ1-3|.|TRBV7-8
ASSLATVSGNTIY
>TRBJ1-1|.|TRBV11-2
ASSLTRDTEAF
>TRBJ2-1|.|TRBV6-6
ASSYWGPQGQF
>TRBJ1-5|few|TRBV6-5
ASSKQGVSNQPQH
>TRBJ2-2|.|TRBV5-4
ASSPGTGANTGELF
>TRBJ2-1|once|TRBV2
ASRRESGSSNEQF
>TRBJ2-6|.|TRBV7-3
ASSVYAEPGANVLT
>TRBJ1-2|few|TRBV27
ARGVGGYT
>TRBJ2-3|.|TRBV6-2/TRBV6-3
ASSYPPGGASTDTQY
>TRBJ1-2|.|TRBV21-1
ASSKDERVRGYGYT
>TRBJ1-1|few|TRBV29-1
SVVFIVGGAAF
>TRBJ1-2|.|TRBV9
ASSVDNQGSGYT
>TRBJ1-1|.|TRBV11-2
ASSLNSGRQAF
>TRBJ2-1|.|TRBV5-6
ASSLIHTYNEQF
>TRBJ1-1|.|TRBV6-6
ASSRAFEVDTEAF
>TRBJ2-1|few|TRBV5-4
ASSPPGTSFNEQF
>TRBJ2-7|.|TRBV6-2/TRBV6-3
ASSYSGLGGEQY
>TRBJ2-7|.|TRBV21-1
ASSKPQEGSPYEQY
>TRBJ1-6|.|TRBV4-1
ASSQEPGSSSPLH
>TRBJ1-6|few|TRBV11-3
ASSLYSNSPLH
>TRBJ1-2|.|TRBV7-2
ASSLANYGYT
>TRBJ2-7|many|TRBV6-5
ASSPVGLGDEQY
>TRBJ2-7|.|TRBV13
ASSEGYRIHEQY
>TRBJ2-1|.|TRBV7-2
ASSFGGLAGEYNEQF
>TRBJ2-5|few|TRBV2
ASSLGIAGGGETQY